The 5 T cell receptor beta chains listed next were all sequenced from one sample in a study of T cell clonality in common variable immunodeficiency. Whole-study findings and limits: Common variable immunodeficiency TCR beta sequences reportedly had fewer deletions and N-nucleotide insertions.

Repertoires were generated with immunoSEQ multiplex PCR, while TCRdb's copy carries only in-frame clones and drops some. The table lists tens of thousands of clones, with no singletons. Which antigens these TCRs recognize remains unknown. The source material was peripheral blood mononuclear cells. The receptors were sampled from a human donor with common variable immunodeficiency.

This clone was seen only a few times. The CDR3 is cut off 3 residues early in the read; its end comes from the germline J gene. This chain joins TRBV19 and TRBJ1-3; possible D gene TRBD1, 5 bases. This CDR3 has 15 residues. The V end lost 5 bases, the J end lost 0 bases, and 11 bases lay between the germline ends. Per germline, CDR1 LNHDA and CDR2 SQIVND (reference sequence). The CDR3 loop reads CASSSRQISGNTIYF. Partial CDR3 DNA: TGTGCCAGTAGTTCAAGACAGATCTCTGGAAACACC.

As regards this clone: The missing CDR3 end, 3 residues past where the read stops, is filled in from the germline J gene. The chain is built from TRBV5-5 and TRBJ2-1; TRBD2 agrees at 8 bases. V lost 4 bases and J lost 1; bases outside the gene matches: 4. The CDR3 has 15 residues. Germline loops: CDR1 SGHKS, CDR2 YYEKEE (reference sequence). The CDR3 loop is CASSTTSGSYNEQFF. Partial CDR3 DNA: TGTGCCAGCAGCACCACTAGCGGATCCTACAATGAG.

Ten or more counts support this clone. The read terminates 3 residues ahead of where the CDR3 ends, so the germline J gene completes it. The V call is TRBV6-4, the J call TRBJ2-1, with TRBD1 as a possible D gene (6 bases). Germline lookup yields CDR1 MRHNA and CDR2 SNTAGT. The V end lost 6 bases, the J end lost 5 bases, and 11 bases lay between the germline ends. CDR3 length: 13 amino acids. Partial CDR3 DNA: TGTGCCAGCAGACAGGGACCCAACAATGAG. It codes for CASRQGPNNE. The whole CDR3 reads CASRQGPNNEQFF.

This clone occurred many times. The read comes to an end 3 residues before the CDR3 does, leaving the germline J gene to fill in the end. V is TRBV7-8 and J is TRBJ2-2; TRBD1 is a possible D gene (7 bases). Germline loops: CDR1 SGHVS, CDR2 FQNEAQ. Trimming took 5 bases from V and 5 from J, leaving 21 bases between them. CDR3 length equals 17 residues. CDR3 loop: CASSVNRDPGGTGELFF. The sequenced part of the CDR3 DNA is TGTGCCAGCAGCGTTAACCGGGACCCAGGGGGGACCGGGGAG.

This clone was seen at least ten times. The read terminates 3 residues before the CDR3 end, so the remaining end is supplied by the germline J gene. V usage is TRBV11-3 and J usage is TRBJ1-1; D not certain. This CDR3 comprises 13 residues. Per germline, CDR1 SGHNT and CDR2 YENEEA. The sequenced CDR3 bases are TGTGCCAGCAGCTTAGATTTTGGGCCCCAA. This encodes CASSLDFGPQ. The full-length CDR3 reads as CASSLDFGPQAFF. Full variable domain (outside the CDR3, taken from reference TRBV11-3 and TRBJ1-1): EAGVVQSPRYKIIEKKQPVAFWCNPISGHNTLYWYLQNLGQGPELLIRYENEEAVDDSQLPKDRFSAERLKGVDSTLKIQPAELGDSAVYLCASSLDFGPQAFFGQGTRLTVV.